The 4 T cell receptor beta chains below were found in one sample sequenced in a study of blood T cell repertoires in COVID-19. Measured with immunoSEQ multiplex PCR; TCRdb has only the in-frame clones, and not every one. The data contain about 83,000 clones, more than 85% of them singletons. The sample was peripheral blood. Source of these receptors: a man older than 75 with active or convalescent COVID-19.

Here the CDR3 reads CATSDARGGGQPQHF. The CDR3, as DNA: TGTGCCACCAGTGATGCCCGGGGGGGTGGCCAGCCCCAGCATTTT. The chain employs TRBV24-1 and TRBJ1-5, with D possibly matching TRBD1 (5 bases). The CDR3 spans 15 residues. Trimming stripped 3 bases from V and 7 bases from J, with 15 bases between. Germline lookup yields CDR1 KGHDR and CDR2 SFDVKD.

For the CDR3, the DNA is TGTGCCAGCAGCATGACTAGCGTTGAGACCCAGTACTTC. Protein product: CASSMTSVETQYF. The V gene is TRBV7-9, the J gene TRBJ2-5; 8 nucleotides agree with TRBD2. This CDR3 is built from 13 residues. The germline CDR1 and CDR2 sequences are SEHNR and FQNEAQ (reference sequence). J gave up 5 bases and V 5 bases, and 4 bases lay outside the gene matches.

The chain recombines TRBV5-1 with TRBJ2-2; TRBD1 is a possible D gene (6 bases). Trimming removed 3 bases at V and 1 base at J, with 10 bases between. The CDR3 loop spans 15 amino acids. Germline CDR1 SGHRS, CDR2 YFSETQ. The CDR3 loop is CASSSRGRNTGELFF. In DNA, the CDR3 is TGCGCCAGCAGCTCCAGGGGTCGGAACACCGGGGAGCTGTTTTTT.

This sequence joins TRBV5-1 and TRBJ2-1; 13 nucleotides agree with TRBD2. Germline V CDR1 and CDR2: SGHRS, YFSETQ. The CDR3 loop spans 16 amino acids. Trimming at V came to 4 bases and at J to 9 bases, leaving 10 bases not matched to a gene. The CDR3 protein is CASSPRTSGSVSEQFF. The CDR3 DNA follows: TGCGCCAGCAGCCCTCGGACTAGCGGGAGTGTCAGTGAGCAGTTCTTC.